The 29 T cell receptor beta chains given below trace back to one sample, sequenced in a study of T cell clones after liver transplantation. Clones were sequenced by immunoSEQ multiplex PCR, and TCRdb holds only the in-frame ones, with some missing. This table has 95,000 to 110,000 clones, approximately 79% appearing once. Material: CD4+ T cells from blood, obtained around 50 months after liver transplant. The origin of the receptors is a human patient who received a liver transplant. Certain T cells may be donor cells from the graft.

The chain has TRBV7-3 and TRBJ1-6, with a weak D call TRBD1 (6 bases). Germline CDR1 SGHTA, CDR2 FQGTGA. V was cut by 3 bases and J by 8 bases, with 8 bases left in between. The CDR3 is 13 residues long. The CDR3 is CASSLGGDSPLHF. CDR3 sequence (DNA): TGTGCCAGCAGCTTGGGGGGCGATTCACCCCTCCACTTT.

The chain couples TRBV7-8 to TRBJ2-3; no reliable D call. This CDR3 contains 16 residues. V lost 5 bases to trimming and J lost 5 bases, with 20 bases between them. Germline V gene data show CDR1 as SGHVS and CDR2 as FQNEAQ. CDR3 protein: CASSPILARPLDTQYF. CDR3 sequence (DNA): TGTGCCAGCAGCCCTATATTGGCCAGGCCCTTAGATACGCAGTATTTT.

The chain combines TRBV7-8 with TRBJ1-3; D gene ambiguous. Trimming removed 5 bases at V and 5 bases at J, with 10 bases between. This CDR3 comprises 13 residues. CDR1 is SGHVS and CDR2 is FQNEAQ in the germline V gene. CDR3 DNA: TGTGCCAGCAGCCAACCCACGAGAAACACCATATATTTT. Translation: CASSQPTRNTIYF.

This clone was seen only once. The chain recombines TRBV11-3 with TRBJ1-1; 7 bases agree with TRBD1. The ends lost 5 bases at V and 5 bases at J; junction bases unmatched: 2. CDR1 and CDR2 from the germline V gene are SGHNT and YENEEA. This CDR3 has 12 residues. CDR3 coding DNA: TGTGCCAGCAGCCACAGGGGTACTGAAGCTTTCTTT. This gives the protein CASSHRGTEAFF.

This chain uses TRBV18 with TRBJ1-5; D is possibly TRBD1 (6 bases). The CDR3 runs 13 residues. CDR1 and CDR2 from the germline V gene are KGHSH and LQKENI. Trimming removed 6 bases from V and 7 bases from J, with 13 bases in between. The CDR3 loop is CASSATGSQPQHF. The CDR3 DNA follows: TGTGCCAGCTCCGCCACAGGGAGCCAGCCCCAGCATTTT.

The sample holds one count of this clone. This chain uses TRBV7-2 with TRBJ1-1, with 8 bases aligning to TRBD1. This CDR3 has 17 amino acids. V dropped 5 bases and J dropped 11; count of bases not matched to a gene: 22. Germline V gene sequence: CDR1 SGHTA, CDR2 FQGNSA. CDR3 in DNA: TGTGCCAGCAGCCGTAGAGGTCAGGAATCCGGGACAGGCGGGGCTTTCTTT. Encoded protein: CASSRRGQESGTGGAFF.

The CDR3 region is CASSTRETQYF. CDR3 nucleotides: TGTGCCAGCAGCACCCGAGAGACCCAGTACTTC. The chain employs TRBV5-8 and TRBJ2-5; D gene uncertain. The CDR3 is made up of 11 amino acids. Germline V gene data show CDR1 as SGHTS and CDR2 as YDEGEE. Trimming removed 4 bases from V and 4 bases from J, with 5 bases in between.

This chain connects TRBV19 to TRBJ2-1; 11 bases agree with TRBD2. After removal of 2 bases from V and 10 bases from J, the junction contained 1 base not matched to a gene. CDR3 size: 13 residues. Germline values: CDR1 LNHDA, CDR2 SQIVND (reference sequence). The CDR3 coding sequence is TGTGCCAGTAGTATAAGGACTAGCGGGGAGCAGTTCTTC. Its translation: CASSIRTSGEQFF.

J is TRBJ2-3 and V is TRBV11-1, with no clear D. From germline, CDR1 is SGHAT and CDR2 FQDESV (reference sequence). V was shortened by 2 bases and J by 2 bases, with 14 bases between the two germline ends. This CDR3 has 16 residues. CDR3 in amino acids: CASSLLGYRDTDTQYF. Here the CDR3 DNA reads TGTGCCAGCAGCTTACTTGGCTACCGAGACACAGATACGCAGTATTTT.

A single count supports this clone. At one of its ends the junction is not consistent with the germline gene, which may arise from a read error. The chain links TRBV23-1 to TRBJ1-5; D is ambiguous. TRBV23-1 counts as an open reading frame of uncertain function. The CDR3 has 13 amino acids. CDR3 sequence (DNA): TGCGCCAGCAGTCAATCGGCCGATCAGTCCCAGCATTTT. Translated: CASSQSADQSQHF.

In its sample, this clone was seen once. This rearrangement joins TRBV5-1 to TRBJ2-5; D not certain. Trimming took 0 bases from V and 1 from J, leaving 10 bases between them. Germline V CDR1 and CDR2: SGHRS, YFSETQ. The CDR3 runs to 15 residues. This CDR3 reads CASSLAGQTQETQYF. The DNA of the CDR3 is TGCGCCAGCAGCTTGGCCGGGCAGACCCAAGAGACCCAGTACTTC.

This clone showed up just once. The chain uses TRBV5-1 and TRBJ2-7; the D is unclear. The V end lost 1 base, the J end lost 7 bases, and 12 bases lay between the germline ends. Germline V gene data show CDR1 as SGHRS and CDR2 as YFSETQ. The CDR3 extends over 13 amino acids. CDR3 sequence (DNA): TGCGCCAGCAGCTTGACGCCCCCTCTGGAGCAGTACTTC. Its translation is CASSLTPPLEQYF.

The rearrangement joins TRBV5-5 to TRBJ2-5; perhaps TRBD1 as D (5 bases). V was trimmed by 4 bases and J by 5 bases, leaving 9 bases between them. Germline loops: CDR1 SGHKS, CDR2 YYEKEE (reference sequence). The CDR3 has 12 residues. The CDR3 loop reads CASSLRQETQYF. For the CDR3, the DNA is TGTGCCAGCAGCCTGCGACAGGAGACCCAGTACTTC.

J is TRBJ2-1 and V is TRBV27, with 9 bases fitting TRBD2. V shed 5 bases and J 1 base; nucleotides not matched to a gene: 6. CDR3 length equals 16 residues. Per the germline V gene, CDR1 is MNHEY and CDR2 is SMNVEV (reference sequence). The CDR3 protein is CASSIAGGRSYNEQFF. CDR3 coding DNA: TGTGCCAGCAGTATTGCGGGGGGGAGGTCCTACAATGAGCAGTTCTTC.

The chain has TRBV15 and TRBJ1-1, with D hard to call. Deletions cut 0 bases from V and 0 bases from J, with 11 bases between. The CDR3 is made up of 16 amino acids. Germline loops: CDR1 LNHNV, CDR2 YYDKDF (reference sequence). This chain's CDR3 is CATSRDPGLVNTEAFF. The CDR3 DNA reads TGTGCCACCAGCAGAGATCCGGGGTTAGTGAACACTGAAGCTTTCTTT. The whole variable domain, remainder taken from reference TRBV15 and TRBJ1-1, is DAMVIQNPRYQVTQFGKPVTLSCSQTLNHNVMYWYQQKSSQAPKLLFHYYDKDFNNEADTPDNFQSRRPNTSFCFLDIRSPGLGDTAMYLCATSRDPGLVNTEAFFGQGTRLTVV.

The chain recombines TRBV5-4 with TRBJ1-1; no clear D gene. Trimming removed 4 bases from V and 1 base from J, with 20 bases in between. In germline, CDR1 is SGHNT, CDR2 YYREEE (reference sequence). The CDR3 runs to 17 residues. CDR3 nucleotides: TGTGCCAGCAGCATACGGCCAGGAGAGCGGAGGAACACTGAAGCTTTCTTT. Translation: CASSIRPGERRNTEAFF.

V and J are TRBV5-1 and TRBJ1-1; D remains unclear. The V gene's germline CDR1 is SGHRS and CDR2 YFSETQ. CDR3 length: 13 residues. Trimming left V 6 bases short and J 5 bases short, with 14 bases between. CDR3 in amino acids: CASKEDAVTEAFF. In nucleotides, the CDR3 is TGCGCCAGCAAGGAGGACGCTGTAACTGAAGCTTTCTTT.

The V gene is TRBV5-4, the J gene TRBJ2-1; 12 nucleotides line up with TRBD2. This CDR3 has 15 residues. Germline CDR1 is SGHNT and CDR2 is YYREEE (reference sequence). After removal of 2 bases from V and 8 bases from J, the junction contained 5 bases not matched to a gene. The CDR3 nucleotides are TGTGCCAGCAGCTTAAGACTAGCGGGGGTGGATGAGCAGTTCTTC. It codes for CASSLRLAGVDEQFF.

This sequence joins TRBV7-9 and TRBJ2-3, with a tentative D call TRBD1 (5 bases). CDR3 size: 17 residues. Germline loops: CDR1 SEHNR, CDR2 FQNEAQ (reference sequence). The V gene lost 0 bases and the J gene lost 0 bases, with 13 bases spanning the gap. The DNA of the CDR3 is TGTGCCAGCAGCTTAGCGGTGGACACCCGTAGCACAGATACGCAGTATTTT. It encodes CASSLAVDTRSTDTQYF. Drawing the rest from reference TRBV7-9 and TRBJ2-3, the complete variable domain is DTGVSQNPRHKITKRGQNVTFRCDPISEHNRLYWYRQTLGQGPEFLTYFQNEAQLEKSRLLSDRFSAERPKGSFSTLEIQRTEQGDSAMYLCASSLAVDTRSTDTQYFGPGTRLTVL.

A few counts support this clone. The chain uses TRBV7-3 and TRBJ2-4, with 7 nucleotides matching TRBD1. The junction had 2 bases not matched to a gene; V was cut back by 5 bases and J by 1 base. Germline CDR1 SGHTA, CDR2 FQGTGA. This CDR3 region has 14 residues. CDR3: CASSLGQAKNIQYF. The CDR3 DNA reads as TGTGCCAGCAGCCTGGGACAGGCCAAAAACATTCAGTACTTC. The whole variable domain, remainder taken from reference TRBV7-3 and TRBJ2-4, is GAGVSQTPSNKVTEKGKYVELRCDPISGHTALYWYRQSLGQGPEFLIYFQGTGAADDSGLPNDRFFAVRPEGSVSTLKIQRTERGDSAVYLCASSLGQAKNIQYFGAGTRLSVL.

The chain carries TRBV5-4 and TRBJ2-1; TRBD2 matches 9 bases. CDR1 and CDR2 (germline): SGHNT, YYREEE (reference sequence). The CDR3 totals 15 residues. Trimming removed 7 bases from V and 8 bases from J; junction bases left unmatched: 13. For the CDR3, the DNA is TGTGCCAGCGCTTGGGCGGGAGGGCCAATGTATGAGCAGTTCTTC. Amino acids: CASAWAGGPMYEQFF.

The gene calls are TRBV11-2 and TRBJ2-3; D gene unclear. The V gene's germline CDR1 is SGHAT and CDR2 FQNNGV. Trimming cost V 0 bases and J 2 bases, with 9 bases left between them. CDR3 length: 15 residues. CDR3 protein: CASSLETQPTDTQYF. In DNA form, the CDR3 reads TGTGCCAGCAGCTTAGAGACTCAACCCACAGATACGCAGTATTTT.

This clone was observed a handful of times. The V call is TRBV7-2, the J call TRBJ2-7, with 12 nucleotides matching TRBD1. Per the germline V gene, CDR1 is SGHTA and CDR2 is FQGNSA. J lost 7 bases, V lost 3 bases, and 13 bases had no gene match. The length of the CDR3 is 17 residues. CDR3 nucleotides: TGTGCCAGCAGCTTGGTGGGCGCGGGACAGGGGGCCCGAGAGCAGTACTTC. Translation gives CASSLVGAGQGAREQYF.

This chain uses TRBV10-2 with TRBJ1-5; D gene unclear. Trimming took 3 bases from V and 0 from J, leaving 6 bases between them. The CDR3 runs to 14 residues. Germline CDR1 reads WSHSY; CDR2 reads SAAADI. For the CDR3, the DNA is TGCGCCAGCAGTGACGGATCTAGCAATCAGCCCCAGCATTTT. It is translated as CASSDGSSNQPQHF.

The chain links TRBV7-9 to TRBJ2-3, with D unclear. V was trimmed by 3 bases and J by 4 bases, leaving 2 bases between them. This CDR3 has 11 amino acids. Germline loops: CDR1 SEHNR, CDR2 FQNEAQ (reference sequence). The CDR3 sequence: CASSFSDTQYF. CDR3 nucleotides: TGTGCCAGCAGCTTCTCAGATACGCAGTATTTT.

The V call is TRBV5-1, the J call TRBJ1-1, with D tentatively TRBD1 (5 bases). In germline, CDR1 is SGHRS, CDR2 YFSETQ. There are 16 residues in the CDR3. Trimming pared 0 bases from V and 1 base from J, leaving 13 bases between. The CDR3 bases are TGCGCCAGCAGCTTGGAGGCAGGGCAGAGGAACACTGAAGCTTTCTTT. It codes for CASSLEAGQRNTEAFF. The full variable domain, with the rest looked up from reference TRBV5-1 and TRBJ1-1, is KAGVTQTPRYLIKTRGQQVTLSCSPISGHRSVSWYQQTPGQGLQFLFEYFSETQRNKGNFPGRFSGRQFSNSRSEMNVSTLELGDSALYLCASSLEAGQRNTEAFFGQGTRLTVV.

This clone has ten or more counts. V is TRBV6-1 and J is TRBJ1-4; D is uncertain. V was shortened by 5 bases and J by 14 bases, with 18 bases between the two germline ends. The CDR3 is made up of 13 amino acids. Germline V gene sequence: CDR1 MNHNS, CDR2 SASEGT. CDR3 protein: CASSSSERGVLFF. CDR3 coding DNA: TGTGCCAGCAGTTCAAGCGAACGAGGAGTGCTGTTTTTT.

DNA of the CDR3: TGTGCCAGCTCACGACAACAGGCTAACTATGGCTACACCTTC. Translating it yields CASSRQQANYGYTF. The chain is built from TRBV18 and TRBJ1-2; D is possibly TRBD1 (5 bases). The CDR3 has 14 residues. The germline gives CDR1 KGHSH, CDR2 LQKENI. Trimming took off 4 bases at V and 0 bases at J, with 9 bases between the two ends.

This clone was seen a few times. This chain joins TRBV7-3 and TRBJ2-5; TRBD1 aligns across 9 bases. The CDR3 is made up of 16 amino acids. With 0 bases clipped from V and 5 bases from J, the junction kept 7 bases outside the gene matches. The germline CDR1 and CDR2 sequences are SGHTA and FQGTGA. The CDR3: CASSLTSGQGRETQYF. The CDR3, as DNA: TGTGCCAGCAGCTTAACGTCGGGACAGGGTCGGGAGACCCAGTACTTC.